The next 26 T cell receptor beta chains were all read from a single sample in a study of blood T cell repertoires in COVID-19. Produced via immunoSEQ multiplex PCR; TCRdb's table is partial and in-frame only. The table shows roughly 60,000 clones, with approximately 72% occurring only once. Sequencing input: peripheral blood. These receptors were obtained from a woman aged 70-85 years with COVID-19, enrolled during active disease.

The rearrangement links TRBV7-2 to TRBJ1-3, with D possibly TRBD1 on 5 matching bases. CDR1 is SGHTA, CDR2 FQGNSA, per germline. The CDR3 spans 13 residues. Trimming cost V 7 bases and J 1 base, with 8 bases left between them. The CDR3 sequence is CASKKGSGNTIYF. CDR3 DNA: TGTGCCAGCAAAAAGGGGTCTGGAAACACCATATATTTT.

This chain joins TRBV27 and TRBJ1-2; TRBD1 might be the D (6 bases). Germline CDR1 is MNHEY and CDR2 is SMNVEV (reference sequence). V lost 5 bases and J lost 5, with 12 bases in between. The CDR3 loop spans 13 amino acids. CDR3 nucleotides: TGTGCCAGCAGTCAAACAGGGAATTATGGCTACACCTTC. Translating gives CASSQTGNYGYTF.

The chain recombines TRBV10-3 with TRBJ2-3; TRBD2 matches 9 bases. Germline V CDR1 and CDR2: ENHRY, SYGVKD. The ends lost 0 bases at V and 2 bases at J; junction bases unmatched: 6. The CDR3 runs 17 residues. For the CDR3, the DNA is TGTGCCATCAGTGAGTCGGGGCTAGCGGGGTCCACAGATACGCAGTATTTT. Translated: CAISESGLAGSTDTQYF.

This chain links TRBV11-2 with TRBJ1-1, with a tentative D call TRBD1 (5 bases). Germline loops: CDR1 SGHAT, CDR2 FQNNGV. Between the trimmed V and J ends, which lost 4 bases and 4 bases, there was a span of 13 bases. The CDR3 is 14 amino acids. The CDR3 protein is CASSSIQGGTEAFF. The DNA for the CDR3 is TGTGCCAGCAGCTCCATTCAGGGTGGCACTGAAGCTTTCTTT. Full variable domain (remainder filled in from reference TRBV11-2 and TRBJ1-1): EAGVAQSPRYKIIEKRQSVAFWCNPISGHATLYWYQQILGQGPKLLIQFQNNGVVDDSQLPKDRFSAERLKGVDSTLKIQPAKLEDSAVYLCASSSIQGGTEAFFGQGTRLTVV.

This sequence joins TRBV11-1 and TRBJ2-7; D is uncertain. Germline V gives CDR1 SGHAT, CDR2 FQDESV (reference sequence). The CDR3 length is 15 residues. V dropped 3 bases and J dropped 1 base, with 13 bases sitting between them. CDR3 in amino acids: CASSLAAPASYEQYF. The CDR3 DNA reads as TGTGCCAGCAGCTTGGCTGCTCCTGCTTCCTACGAGCAGTACTTC. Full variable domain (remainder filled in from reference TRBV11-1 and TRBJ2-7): EAEVAQSPRYKITEKSQAVAFWCDPISGHATLYWYRQILGQGPELLVQFQDESVVDDSQLPKDRFSAERLKGVDSTLKIQPAELGDSAMYLCASSLAAPASYEQYFGPGTRLTVT.

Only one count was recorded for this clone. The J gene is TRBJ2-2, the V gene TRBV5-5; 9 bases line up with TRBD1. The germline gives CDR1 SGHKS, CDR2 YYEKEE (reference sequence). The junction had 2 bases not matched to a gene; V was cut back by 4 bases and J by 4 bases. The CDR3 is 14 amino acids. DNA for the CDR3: TGTGCCAGCAGCCGGACAGGGGTCACCGGGGAGCTGTTTTTT. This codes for CASSRTGVTGELFF.

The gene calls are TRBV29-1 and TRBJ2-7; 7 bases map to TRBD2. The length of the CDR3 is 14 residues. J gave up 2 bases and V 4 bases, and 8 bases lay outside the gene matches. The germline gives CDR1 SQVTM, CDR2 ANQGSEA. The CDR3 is CSVGLSAGTYEQYF. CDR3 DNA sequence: TGCAGCGTTGGCCTGTCAGCGGGGACCTACGAGCAGTACTTC.

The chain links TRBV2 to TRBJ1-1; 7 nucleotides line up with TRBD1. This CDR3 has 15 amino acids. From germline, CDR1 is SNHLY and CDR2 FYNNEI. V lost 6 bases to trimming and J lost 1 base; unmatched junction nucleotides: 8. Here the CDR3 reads CASSRQGMRNTEAFF. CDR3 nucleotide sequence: TGTGCCAGCAGCCGACAGGGAATGAGGAACACTGAAGCTTTCTTT.

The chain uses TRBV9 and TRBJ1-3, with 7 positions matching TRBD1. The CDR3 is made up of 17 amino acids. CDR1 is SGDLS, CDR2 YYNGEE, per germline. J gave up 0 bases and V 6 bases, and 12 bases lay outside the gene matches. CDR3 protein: CASKEGASQTSGNTIYF. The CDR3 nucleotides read TGTGCCAGCAAGGAGGGGGCCTCTCAGACCTCTGGAAACACCATATATTTT.

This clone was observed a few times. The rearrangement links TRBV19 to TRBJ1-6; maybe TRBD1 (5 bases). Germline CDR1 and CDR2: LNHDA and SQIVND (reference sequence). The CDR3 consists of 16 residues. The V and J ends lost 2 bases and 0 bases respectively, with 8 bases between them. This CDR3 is CASSITDTSYNSPLHF. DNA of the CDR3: TGTGCCAGTAGTATAACGGACACCTCCTATAATTCACCCCTCCACTTT. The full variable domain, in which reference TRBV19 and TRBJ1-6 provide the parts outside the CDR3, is DGGITQSPKYLFRKEGQNVTLSCEQNLNHDAMYWYRQDPGQGLRLIYYSQIVNDFQKGDIAEGYSVSREKKESFPLTVTSAQKNPTAFYLCASSITDTSYNSPLHFGNGTRLTVT.

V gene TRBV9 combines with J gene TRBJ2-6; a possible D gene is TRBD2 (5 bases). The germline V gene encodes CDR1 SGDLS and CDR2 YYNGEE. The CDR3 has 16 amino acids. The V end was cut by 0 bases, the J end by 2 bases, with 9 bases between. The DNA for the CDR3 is TGTGCCAGCAGCGTAGTAAGCGGCACTGGGGCCAACGTCCTGACTTTC. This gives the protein CASSVVSGTGANVLTF.

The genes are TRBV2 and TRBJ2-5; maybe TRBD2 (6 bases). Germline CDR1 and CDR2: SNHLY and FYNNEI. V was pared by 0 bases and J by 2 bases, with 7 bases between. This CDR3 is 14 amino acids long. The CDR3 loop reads CASSEASGQETQYF. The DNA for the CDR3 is TGTGCCAGCAGTGAAGCCAGCGGGCAAGAGACCCAGTACTTC. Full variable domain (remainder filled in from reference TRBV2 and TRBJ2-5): EPEVTQTPSHQVTQMGQEVILRCVPISNHLYFYWYRQILGQKVEFLVSFYNNEISEKSEIFDDQFSVERPDGSNFTLKIRSTKLEDSAMYFCASSEASGQETQYFGPGTRLLVL.

CDR3 coding DNA: TGTGCCAGCACAGGACAGGGCGTCTCCTACGAGCAGTACGTC. Its translation: CASTGQGVSYEQYV. V usage is TRBV6-5 and J usage is TRBJ2-7; 8 nucleotides match TRBD1. The germline V gene has CDR1 MNHEY and CDR2 SVGAGI. The CDR3 covers 14 residues. J was trimmed by 0 bases and V by 7 bases; bases with no gene match: 5.

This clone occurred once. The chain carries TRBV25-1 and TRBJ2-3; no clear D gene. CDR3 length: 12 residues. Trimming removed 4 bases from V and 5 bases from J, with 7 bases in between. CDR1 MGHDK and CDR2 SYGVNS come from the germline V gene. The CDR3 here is CASSALGDTQYF. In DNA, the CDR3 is TGTGCCAGCAGTGCACTTGGAGATACGCAGTATTTT.

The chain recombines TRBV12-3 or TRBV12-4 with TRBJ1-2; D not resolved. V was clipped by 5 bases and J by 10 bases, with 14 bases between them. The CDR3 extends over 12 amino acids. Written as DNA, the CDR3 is TGTGCCAGCAGTACCACCGGAGAACTCTACACCTTC. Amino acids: CASSTTGELYTF.

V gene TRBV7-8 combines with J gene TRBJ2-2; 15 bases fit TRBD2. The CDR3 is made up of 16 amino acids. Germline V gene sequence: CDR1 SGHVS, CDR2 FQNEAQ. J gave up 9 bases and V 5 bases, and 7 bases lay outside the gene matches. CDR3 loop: CASSVRTSGRGWELFF. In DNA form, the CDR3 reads TGTGCCAGCAGCGTGCGGACTAGCGGGAGGGGGTGGGAGCTGTTTTTT.

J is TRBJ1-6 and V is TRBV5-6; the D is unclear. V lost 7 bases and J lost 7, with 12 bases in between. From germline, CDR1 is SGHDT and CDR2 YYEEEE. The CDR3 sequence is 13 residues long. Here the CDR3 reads CASGRFQNSPLHF. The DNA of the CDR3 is TGTGCCAGCGGCAGGTTTCAAAATTCACCCCTCCACTTT.

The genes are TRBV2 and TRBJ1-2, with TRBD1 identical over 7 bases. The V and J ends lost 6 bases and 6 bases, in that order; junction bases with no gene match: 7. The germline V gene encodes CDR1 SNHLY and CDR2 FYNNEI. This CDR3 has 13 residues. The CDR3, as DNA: TGTGCCAGCAGCGAGACAGGGTCCGATGGCTACACCTTC. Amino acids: CASSETGSDGYTF.

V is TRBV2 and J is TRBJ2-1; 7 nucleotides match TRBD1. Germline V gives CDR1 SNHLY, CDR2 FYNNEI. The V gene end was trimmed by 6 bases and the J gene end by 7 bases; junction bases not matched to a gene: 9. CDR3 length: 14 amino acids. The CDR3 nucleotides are TGTGCCAGCAGGGAACAGGGGCCTAGTAATGAGCAGTTCTTC. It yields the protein CASREQGPSNEQFF. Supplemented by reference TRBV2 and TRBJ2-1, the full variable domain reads EPEVTQTPSHQVTQMGQEVILRCVPISNHLYFYWYRQILGQKVEFLVSFYNNEISEKSEIFDDQFSVERPDGSNFTLKIRSTKLEDSAMYFCASREQGPSNEQFFGPGTRLTVL.

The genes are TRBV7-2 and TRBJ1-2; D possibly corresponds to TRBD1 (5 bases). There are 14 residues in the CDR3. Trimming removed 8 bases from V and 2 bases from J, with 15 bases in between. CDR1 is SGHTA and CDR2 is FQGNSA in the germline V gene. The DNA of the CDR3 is TGTGCCAGCGAAGCCTCAGGGTCGAACTATGGCTACACCTTC. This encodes CASEASGSNYGYTF.

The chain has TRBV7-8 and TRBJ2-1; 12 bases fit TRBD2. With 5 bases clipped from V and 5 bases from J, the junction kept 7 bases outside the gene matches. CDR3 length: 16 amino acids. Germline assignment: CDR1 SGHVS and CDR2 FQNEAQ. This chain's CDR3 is CASSIRLAGANNEQFF. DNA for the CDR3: TGTGCCAGCAGCATCAGACTAGCGGGAGCTAACAATGAGCAGTTCTTC.

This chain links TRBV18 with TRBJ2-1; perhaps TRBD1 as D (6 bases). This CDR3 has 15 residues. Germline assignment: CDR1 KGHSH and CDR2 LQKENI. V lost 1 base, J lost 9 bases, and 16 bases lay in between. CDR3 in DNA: TGTGCCAGCTCACCACAGTCGCAGGGGAGAGGTGAGCAGTTCTTC. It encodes CASSPQSQGRGEQFF.

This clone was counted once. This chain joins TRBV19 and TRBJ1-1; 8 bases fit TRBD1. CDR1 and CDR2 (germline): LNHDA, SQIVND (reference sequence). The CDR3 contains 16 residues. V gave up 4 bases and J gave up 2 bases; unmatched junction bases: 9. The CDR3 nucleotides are TGTGCCAGTAGTAGGGGAGTAGGACAGGGAAACACTGAAGCTTTCTTT. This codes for CASSRGVGQGNTEAFF.

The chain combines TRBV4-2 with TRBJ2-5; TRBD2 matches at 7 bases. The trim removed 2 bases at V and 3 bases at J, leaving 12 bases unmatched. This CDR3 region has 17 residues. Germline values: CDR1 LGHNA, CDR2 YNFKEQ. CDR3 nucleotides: TGTGCCAGCAGCCAACAAGTTAGGCGGCTAGCGGAAGAGACCCAGTACTTC. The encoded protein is CASSQQVRRLAEETQYF.

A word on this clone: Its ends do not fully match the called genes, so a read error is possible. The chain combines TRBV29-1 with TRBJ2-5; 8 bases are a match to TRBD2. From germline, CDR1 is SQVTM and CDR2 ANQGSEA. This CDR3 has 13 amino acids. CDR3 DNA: TGCAGCGTGGCTCAGGGTGGGCGGGGGGCCCGAGACTTC. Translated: CSVAQGGRGARDF.

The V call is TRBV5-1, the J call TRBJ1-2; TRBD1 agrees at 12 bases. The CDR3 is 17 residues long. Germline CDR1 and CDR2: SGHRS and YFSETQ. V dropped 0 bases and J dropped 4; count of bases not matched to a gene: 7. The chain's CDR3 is CASSLGGTGGHSYGYTF. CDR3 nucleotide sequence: TGCGCCAGCAGCTTGGGAGGGACAGGGGGCCACTCCTATGGCTACACCTTC.